This T cell receptor (beta chain) was identified during a study of blood T cell repertoires in COVID-19. This CDR3 has 12 amino acids. V gave up 5 bases and J gave up 7 bases, with 9 bases separating them. Germline lookup yields CDR1 SGHTA and CDR2 FQGNSA. Produced via immunoSEQ multiplex PCR; TCRdb's table is partial and in-frame only. The table has about 210,000 clones, over 75% seen once. The V call is TRBV7-2, the J call TRBJ1-3; no definite D call. Sequencing input: peripheral blood. This receptor was taken from a woman aged 40 to 55 with acute or convalescent COVID-19. CDR3 bases: TGTGCCAGCAGCAGAGACGGGAACACCATATATTTT. Translating gives CASSRDGNTIYF.